The 13 T cell receptor beta chains listed next were all sequenced from one sample in a study of blood T cell repertoires in COVID-19. Libraries were prepared by immunoSEQ multiplex PCR; TCRdb keeps only in-frame clonotypes and omits some of them. Here the sample spans about 180,000 clones, approximately 90% being singletons. Sequencing was done on a sample of peripheral blood. The receptors stem from a woman aged 25 to 39 with acute or convalescent COVID-19.

This chain uses TRBV5-1 with TRBJ2-6; no clear D. The V gene's germline CDR1 is SGHRS and CDR2 YFSETQ. This CDR3 has 15 amino acids. Trimming stripped 0 bases from V and 0 bases from J, with 4 bases between. The CDR3: CASSLVASGANVLTF. Here the CDR3 DNA reads TGCGCCAGCAGCTTGGTGGCCTCTGGGGCCAACGTCCTGACTTTC.

The rearrangement links TRBV2 to TRBJ1-1; D ambiguous. Trimming pared 6 bases from V and 7 bases from J, leaving 18 bases between. The length of the CDR3 is 14 residues. The germline V gene encodes CDR1 SNHLY and CDR2 FYNNEI. CDR3 DNA sequence: TGTGCCAGCAGCCGAGACACGTTGGCTGGTGAAGCTTTCTTT. Protein: CASSRDTLAGEAFF. The full variable domain, with the rest looked up from reference TRBV2 and TRBJ1-1, is EPEVTQTPSHQVTQMGQEVILRCVPISNHLYFYWYRQILGQKVEFLVSFYNNEISEKSEIFDDQFSVERPDGSNFTLKIRSTKLEDSAMYFCASSRDTLAGEAFFGQGTRLTVV.

The CDR3 protein is CASSPGLANTGELFF. The CDR3 region has the DNA TGTGCCAGCAGCCCGGGACTAGCGAACACCGGGGAGCTGTTTTTT. This sequence joins TRBV7-9 and TRBJ2-2; TRBD2 matches 8 bases. V shed 5 bases, J shed 0 bases, and the junction held 2 bases outside the gene matches. The CDR3 contains 15 residues. Germline CDR1 reads SEHNR; CDR2 reads FQNEAQ (reference sequence).

The rearrangement uses TRBV20-1 and TRBJ1-6; D gene uncertain. V was cut by 6 bases and J by 18 bases, with 15 bases left in between. Germline loops: CDR1 DFQATT, CDR2 SNEGSKA (reference sequence). CDR3 size: 10 residues. The CDR3 coding sequence is TGCAGTGCCCGCGAGGCTAGTGACCACTTT. Residues: CSAREASDHF.

CDR3 amino acids: CASSVQIGVDTIYF. CDR3 DNA sequence: TGTGCCAGCAGCGTACAGATAGGGGTAGACACCATATATTTT. The chain employs TRBV7-2 and TRBJ1-3; D perhaps matches TRBD1 (5 bases). Germline CDR1 and CDR2: SGHTA and FQGNSA. The CDR3 is 14 amino acids. The V gene lost 5 bases and the J gene lost 8 bases, with 16 bases spanning the gap.

This sequence joins TRBV19 and TRBJ1-1; tentative D call: TRBD1 (5 bases). The CDR3 runs to 14 residues. The V gene lost 0 bases and the J gene lost 1 base, with 6 bases spanning the gap. Germline V gene sequence: CDR1 LNHDA, CDR2 SQIVND (reference sequence). This CDR3 is CASSIETANTEAFF. Here the CDR3 DNA reads TGTGCCAGTAGTATAGAGACAGCGAACACTGAAGCTTTCTTT.

This clone has a handful of counts. The rearrangement links TRBV2 to TRBJ2-2; 8 nucleotides line up with TRBD1. Germline-derived CDR1 and CDR2 are SNHLY and FYNNEI. The CDR3 totals 12 residues. Trimming cost V 6 bases and J 13 bases; bases outside gene matches: 7. The CDR3 loop is CASSARTGRLFF. DNA for the CDR3: TGTGCCAGCAGCGCCAGGACAGGGAGGCTGTTTTTT.

The gene calls are TRBV28 and TRBJ1-4; D remains ambiguous. The CDR3 is 14 residues long. Germline V gene data show CDR1 as MDHEN and CDR2 as SYDVKM. V gave up 10 bases and J gave up 6 bases, with 18 bases separating them. This CDR3 reads CATRTGRSDEKLFF. CDR3 DNA: TGTGCCACCCGGACCGGGAGGTCCGATGAAAAACTGTTTTTT.

CDR3 in DNA: TGTGCCAGCAGCTTAGCGACGGGAGGGCCCTACGAGCAGTACTTC. Its translation: CASSLATGGPYEQYF. The V call is TRBV7-8, the J call TRBJ2-7; 8 nucleotides match TRBD2. Germline V gene lookup returns CDR1 SGHVS and CDR2 FQNEAQ. Trimming cost V 0 bases and J 2 bases; bases outside gene matches: 3. CDR3 size: 15 residues.

V and J are TRBV2 and TRBJ2-7, with 11 bases lining up with TRBD2. CDR1 and CDR2 (germline): SNHLY, FYNNEI. J gave up 2 bases and V 1 base, and 4 bases lay outside the gene matches. The CDR3 is made up of 16 amino acids. CDR3 loop: CASSEVGLAATYEQYF. The CDR3 DNA follows: TGTGCCAGCAGTGAAGTGGGACTAGCGGCGACCTACGAGCAGTACTTC.

The rearrangement joins TRBV6-5 to TRBJ1-2, with TRBD1 matching 8 bases. V trimming: 6 bases; J trimming: 6 bases; junction bases outside the gene matches: 9. CDR1 MNHEY and CDR2 SVGAGI come from the germline V gene. The CDR3 covers 14 residues. DNA for the CDR3: TGTGCCAGCAGACCGACGGTACAGGGGGATGGCTACACCTTC. It specifies CASRPTVQGDGYTF.

The V gene is TRBV29-1, the J gene TRBJ2-1; D uncertain. V was shortened by 4 bases and J by 9 bases, with 13 bases between the two germline ends. The CDR3 is 12 residues long. Per the germline V gene, CDR1 is SQVTM and CDR2 is ANQGSEA. The CDR3 reads CSVARLGGEQFF. DNA of the CDR3: TGCAGCGTTGCCCGTCTTGGCGGTGAGCAGTTCTTC.

The J gene is TRBJ2-5, the V gene TRBV12-3 or TRBV12-4; D may be TRBD1 (5 bases). The CDR3 length is 13 residues. Trimming cost V 3 bases and J 5 bases, with 10 bases left between them. The CDR3 sequence: CASSFPGKETQYF. CDR3 sequence (DNA): TGTGCCAGCAGTTTCCCAGGGAAGGAGACCCAGTACTTC.